The 6 T cell receptor beta chains reported below all come from one sample, sequenced in a study of response to subunit inactivated influenza vaccine. Each CDR3 protein gets one entry after TCRdb re-called the RT-PCR reads with MiXCR. The table has 560,000 or so distinct CDR3 sequences, 7.5% to 8.5% seen once. The sample was PBMCs from blood, taken roughly 24 months after vaccination. The receptors originated from a man between 50 and 70 years old who received an inactivated influenza vaccine.

There are many counts of this clonotype. The CDR3 loop reads CSARITGQLYEQYF. CDR3 bases: TGCAGTGCTCGTATAACGGGACAGCTCTACGAGCAGTACTTC. The rearrangement uses TRBV20-1 and TRBJ2-7, with 7 bases aligning to TRBD1. The CDR3 sequence is 14 residues long. Germline V gene sequence: CDR1 DFQATT, CDR2 SNEGSKA (reference sequence). V was clipped by 5 bases and J by 3 bases; unmatched bases: 10.

This clonotype appeared many times. The chain links TRBV9 to TRBJ2-3; 10 bases map to TRBD2. Trimming cost V 0 bases and J 1 base; bases outside gene matches: 2. Germline CDR1 SGDLS, CDR2 YYNGEE. This CDR3 contains 16 residues. CDR3 nucleotides: TGTGCCAGCAGCGTAGCAGCGGGGGGGCGCACAGATACGCAGTATTTT. Residues: CASSVAAGGRTDTQYF.

This chain joins TRBV3-1 and TRBJ1-4; 7 nucleotides align to TRBD1. The germline CDR1 and CDR2 sequences are LGHDT and YNNKEL (reference sequence). The CDR3 is made up of 16 amino acids. V shed 5 bases and J 0 bases; nucleotides not matched to a gene: 6. The CDR3 DNA is TGTGCCAGCAGCACCGGGACAGCAGCAACTAATGAAAAACTGTTTTTT. It encodes CASSTGTAATNEKLFF.

The table lists this clonotype with a few counts. This rearrangement joins TRBV25-1 to TRBJ1-2, with 12 nucleotides matching TRBD1. The trim removed 5 bases at V and 4 bases at J, leaving 14 bases unmatched. The CDR3 is made up of 18 amino acids. Germline assignment: CDR1 MGHDK and CDR2 SYGVNS. The CDR3 protein is CASSPHRDRGQRGYGYTF. CDR3 bases: TGTGCCAGCAGTCCTCACCGGGACAGGGGGCAGAGAGGCTATGGCTACACCTTC.

This clonotype was counted at least ten times. V usage is TRBV5-6 and J usage is TRBJ2-7; D uncertain. Germline V gives CDR1 SGHDT, CDR2 YYEEEE. The germline V and J ends were trimmed by 3 bases and 3 bases, with 10 bases remaining between them. The CDR3 has 13 residues. Written as DNA, the CDR3 is TGTGCCAGCAGCTCGACACGGATCTACGAGCAGTACTTC. Protein product: CASSSTRIYEQYF.

This clonotype has ten or more counts. The chain recombines TRBV5-1 with TRBJ2-1; D possibly corresponds to TRBD2 (5 bases). Trimming stripped 0 bases from V and 3 bases from J, with 7 bases between. This CDR3 has 14 amino acids. Per germline, CDR1 SGHRS and CDR2 YFSETQ. This CDR3 reads CASSLDGSYNEQFF. The CDR3 DNA sequence: TGCGCCAGCAGCTTGGATGGGAGCTACAATGAGCAGTTCTTC.